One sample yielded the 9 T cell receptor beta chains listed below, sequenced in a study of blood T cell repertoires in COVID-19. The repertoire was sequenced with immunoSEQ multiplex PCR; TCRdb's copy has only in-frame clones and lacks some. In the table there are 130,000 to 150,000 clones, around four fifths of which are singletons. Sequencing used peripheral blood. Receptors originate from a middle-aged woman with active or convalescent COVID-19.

This chain's CDR3 is CASSPAWPNVDEQYF. CDR3 bases: TGTGCCAGCAGCCCCGCTTGGCCGAACGTCGACGAGCAGTACTTC. The rearrangement links TRBV7-9 to TRBJ2-7; D call uncertain. The CDR3 runs to 15 residues. V lost 5 bases and J lost 5, with 19 bases in between. Germline V gene sequence: CDR1 SEHNR, CDR2 FQNEAQ (reference sequence). The full variable domain, its missing parts supplied by reference TRBV7-9 and TRBJ2-7, is DTGVSQNPRHKITKRGQNVTFRCDPISEHNRLYWYRQTLGQGPEFLTYFQNEAQLEKSRLLSDRFSAERPKGSFSTLEIQRTEQGDSAMYLCASSPAWPNVDEQYFGPGTRLTVT.

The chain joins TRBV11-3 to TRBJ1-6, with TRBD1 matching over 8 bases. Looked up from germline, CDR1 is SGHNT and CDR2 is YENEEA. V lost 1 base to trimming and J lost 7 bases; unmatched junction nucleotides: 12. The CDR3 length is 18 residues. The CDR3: CASSLGQGRQRQNSPLHF. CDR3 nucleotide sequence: TGTGCCAGCAGCTTAGGACAGGGGCGACAGCGCCAAAATTCACCCCTCCACTTT.

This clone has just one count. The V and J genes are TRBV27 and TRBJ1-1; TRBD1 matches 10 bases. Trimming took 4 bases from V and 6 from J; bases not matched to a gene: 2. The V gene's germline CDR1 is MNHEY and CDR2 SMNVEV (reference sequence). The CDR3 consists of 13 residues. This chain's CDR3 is CASSSDRGPEAFF. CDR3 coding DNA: TGTGCCAGCAGTTCAGACAGGGGGCCTGAAGCTTTCTTT.

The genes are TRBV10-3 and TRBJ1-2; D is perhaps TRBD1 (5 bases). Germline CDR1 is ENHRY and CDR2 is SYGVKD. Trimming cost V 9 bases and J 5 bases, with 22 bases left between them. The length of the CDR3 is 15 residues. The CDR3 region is CAINDNGASRYGYTF. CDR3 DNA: TGTGCCATTAACGACAATGGGGCGTCTCGGTATGGCTACACCTTC.

CDR3 sequence: CASSLARTGGPYGYTF. The CDR3 region has the DNA TGTGCCAGCAGCTTAGCGAGGACAGGGGGCCCCTATGGCTACACCTTC. The rearrangement joins TRBV7-2 to TRBJ1-2; 11 nucleotides match TRBD1. The CDR3 consists of 16 residues. V shed 0 bases and J 4 bases; nucleotides not matched to a gene: 4. Germline-derived CDR1 and CDR2 are SGHTA and FQGNSA.

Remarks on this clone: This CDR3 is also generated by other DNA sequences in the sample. CDR3 sequence reads: CASSPSDYATDTQYF. The CDR3 nucleotides read TGTGCCAGCAGTCCTTCGGACTACGCCACAGATACGCAGTATTTT. The chain has TRBV28 and TRBJ2-3, with TRBD2 as a possible D gene (6 bases). Looked up from germline, CDR1 is MDHEN and CDR2 is SYDVKM. The CDR3 is made up of 15 amino acids. The V end was cut by 5 bases, the J end by 2 bases, with 14 bases between.

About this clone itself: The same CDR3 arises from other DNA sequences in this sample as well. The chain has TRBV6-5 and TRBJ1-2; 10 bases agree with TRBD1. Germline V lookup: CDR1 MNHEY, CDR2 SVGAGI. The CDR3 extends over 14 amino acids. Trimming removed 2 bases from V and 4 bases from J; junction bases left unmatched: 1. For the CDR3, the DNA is TGTGCCAGCAGTTACCGGGACAGGGGCTATGGCTACACCTTC. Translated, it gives CASSYRDRGYGYTF.

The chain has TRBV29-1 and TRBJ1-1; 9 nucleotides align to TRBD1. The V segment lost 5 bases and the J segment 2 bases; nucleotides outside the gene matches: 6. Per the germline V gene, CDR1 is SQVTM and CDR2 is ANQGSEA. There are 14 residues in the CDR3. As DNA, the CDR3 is TGCAGCGTTCAATACAGGGGGCAAAACACTGAAGCTTTCTTT. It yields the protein CSVQYRGQNTEAFF.

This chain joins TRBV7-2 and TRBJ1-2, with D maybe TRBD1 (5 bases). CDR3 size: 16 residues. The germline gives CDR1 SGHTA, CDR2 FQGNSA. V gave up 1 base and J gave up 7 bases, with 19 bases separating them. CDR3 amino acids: CASSLVGRGRAGGYTF. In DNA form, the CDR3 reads TGTGCCAGCAGCTTAGTTGGGCGTGGCAGGGCCGGTGGCTACACCTTC. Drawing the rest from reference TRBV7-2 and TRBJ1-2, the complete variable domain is GAGVSQSPSNKVTEKGKDVELRCDPISGHTALYWYRQSLGQGLEFLIYFQGNSAPDKSGLPSDRFSAERTGGSVSTLTIQRTQQEDSAVYLCASSLVGRGRAGGYTFGSGTRLTVV.